The 26 T cell receptor beta chains listed next were all sequenced from one sample in a study of CD8+CD57+ T cells in acquired aplastic anemia. Profiles of TCR beta VDJ and CDR3 were generated from a genomic DNA template. MiXCR was run by TCRdb on the reads, yielding one entry per CDR3 protein. The data contain 220,000 or so distinct CDR3 sequences, 65% of them singletons. The authors sequenced patients whose flow cytometry had shown CD8+CD57+ cell expansion. The sample consisted of sorted CD4+, CD8+, or CD8+CD57+ T cells (not recorded which) from PBMCs. These receptors came from a human donor with aplastic anemia.

V gene TRBV7-3 combines with J gene TRBJ2-1; TRBD1 agrees at 7 bases. The J segment lost 3 bases and the V segment lost 5 bases, leaving 7 bases of the junction unmatched. The CDR3 runs 15 residues. Germline CDR1 reads SGHTA; CDR2 reads FQGTGA. CDR3 protein: CASSTGTDFYNEQFF. The CDR3 DNA reads TGTGCCAGCAGCACCGGGACAGATTTCTACAATGAGCAGTTCTTC.

Concerning this clonotype itself: Likely a read error: the CDR3 ends without its conserved phenylalanine or tryptophan. The chain recombines TRBV20-1 with TRBJ1-5, with 8 bases identical to TRBD1. The CDR3 sequence is 13 residues long. V gave up 3 bases and J gave up 5 bases; unmatched junction bases: 3. Per germline, CDR1 DFQATT and CDR2 SNEGSKA (reference sequence). The CDR3 bases are TGCAGTGCTAGGGGACAGGTCGATCAGCCCCAGCATCTT. Protein: CSARGQVDQPQHL.

This clonotype was detected a few times. The chain is built from TRBV2 and TRBJ2-3; 10 bases are shared with TRBD2. Germline CDR1 reads SNHLY; CDR2 reads FYNNEI. V shed 9 bases, J shed 2 bases, and the junction held 8 bases outside the gene matches. The CDR3 extends over 15 amino acids. CDR3 coding DNA: TGTGCCAGTAGCGGGAGGCGGGCGGTCACAGATACGCAGTATTTT. It specifies CASSGRRAVTDTQYF. The full variable domain, with the rest looked up from reference TRBV2 and TRBJ2-3, is EPEVTQTPSHQVTQMGQEVILRCVPISNHLYFYWYRQILGQKVEFLVSFYNNEISEKSEIFDDQFSVERPDGSNFTLKIRSTKLEDSAMYFCASSGRRAVTDTQYFGPGTRLTVL.

J is TRBJ2-3 and V is TRBV15; TRBD2 might be the D (5 bases). V lost 0 bases, J lost 4 bases, and 8 bases lay in between. Germline V gives CDR1 LNHNV, CDR2 YYDKDF (reference sequence). This CDR3 has 14 residues. CDR3 DNA: TGTGCCACCAGCAGAGATCGGGGATCAGATACGCAGTATTTT. It yields the protein CATSRDRGSDTQYF.

Of note for this clonotype: Just one base apart from a much larger clone, this may be a read error. The chain links TRBV5-6 to TRBJ2-3; TRBD2 matches 13 bases. This CDR3 has 17 residues. Germline loops: CDR1 SGHDT, CDR2 YYEEEE. The CDR3 sequence is CASSLGTSGVSTDTRYF. The DNA for the CDR3 is TGTGCCAGCAGCTTAGGGACTAGCGGGGTGAGCACAGATACGCGGTATTTT.

This chain uses TRBV19 with TRBJ1-2, with D possibly TRBD1 on 5 matching bases. V was cut by 3 bases and J by 7 bases, with 15 bases left in between. CDR1 is LNHDA, CDR2 SQIVND, per germline (reference sequence). The CDR3 is 14 residues long. The CDR3 region is CASSISQSGLGYTF. DNA of the CDR3: TGTGCCAGTAGTATTTCACAATCGGGGCTTGGCTACACCTTC.

The CDR3 loop reads CASSIRGLNHPYEQYF. Written as DNA, the CDR3 is TGTGCCAGTAGTATCCGCGGGCTTAACCACCCCTACGAGCAGTACTTC. V and J are TRBV19 and TRBJ2-7; D possibly corresponds to TRBD2 (5 bases). This CDR3 is 16 amino acids long. The germline V gene encodes CDR1 LNHDA and CDR2 SQIVND (reference sequence). The V and J ends lost 3 bases and 2 bases respectively, with 17 bases between them.

The CDR3 region has the DNA TGTGCCAGCAGCTTAGCGCAACAGGGAGACTATGGCTACACCTTC. Protein: CASSLAQQGDYGYTF. The genes are TRBV11-1 and TRBJ1-2; tentatively, D is TRBD1 (6 bases). Germline V CDR1 and CDR2: SGHAT, FQDESV (reference sequence). V was cut by 0 bases and J by 3 bases, with 11 bases left in between. CDR3 length: 15 amino acids.

This clonotype was counted between two and nine times. This chain joins TRBV10-3 and TRBJ2-3; 9 nucleotides line up with TRBD2. The CDR3 loop spans 16 amino acids. With 2 bases clipped from V and 3 bases from J, the junction kept 6 bases outside the gene matches. In germline, CDR1 is ENHRY, CDR2 SYGVKD. The CDR3 DNA follows: TGTGCCATCAGTGAGGGAGCGGGAGGTGGAACAGATACGCAGTATTTT. It yields the protein CAISEGAGGGTDTQYF.

This clonotype was observed a single time. The genes are TRBV6-1 and TRBJ1-5; 7 nucleotides line up with TRBD1. The CDR3 is 17 residues long. The germline V gene has CDR1 MNHNS and CDR2 SASEGT. V lost 9 bases, J lost 2 bases, and 16 bases stayed unmatched. CDR3 nucleotides: TGTGCCAGGACAACAGGGGCGCGGGGGTTTTGCAATCAGCCCCAGCATTTT. Encoded protein: CARTTGARGFCNQPQHF.

A single count supports this clonotype. The chain combines TRBV7-3 with TRBJ1-2; the D is unclear. Germline CDR1 and CDR2: SGHTA and FQGTGA. The V end was cut by 5 bases, the J end by 0 bases, with 19 bases between. The CDR3 spans 17 residues. The CDR3 nucleotides read TGTGCCAGCAGCGTGAGCGCGGCGGTTGGCTCTAACTATGGCTACACCTTC. It yields the protein CASSVSAAVGSNYGYTF.

This sequence joins TRBV5-8 and TRBJ2-3, with D possibly matching TRBD2 (5 bases). Germline CDR1 reads SGHTS; CDR2 reads YDEGEE. With 4 bases removed from V and 3 bases from J, the gap between germline ends came to 12 bases. The CDR3 loop spans 14 amino acids. CDR3 sequence: CASSLILATDTQYF. The CDR3 bases are TGTGCCAGCAGCCTCATTCTAGCAACAGATACGCAGTATTTT.

The chain links TRBV29-1 to TRBJ1-1; D ambiguous. Germline V gene lookup returns CDR1 SQVTM and CDR2 ANQGSEA. Trimming cost V 0 bases and J 4 bases, with 12 bases left between them. The length of the CDR3 is 14 residues. The DNA of the CDR3 is TGCAGCGTTGAAGATCTCTCGGGCGGCACTGAAGCTTTCTTT. Protein product: CSVEDLSGGTEAFF.

The J gene is TRBJ2-5, the V gene TRBV10-3; D is undetermined. The germline V gene encodes CDR1 ENHRY and CDR2 SYGVKD. Trimming removed 4 bases at V and 5 bases at J, with 11 bases between. This CDR3 is 13 amino acids long. The CDR3 coding sequence is TGTGCCATCAGTGCAGGAGCTCAGGAGACCCAGTACTTC. This sequence encodes CAISAGAQETQYF.

This rearrangement joins TRBV15 to TRBJ2-1, with 9 nucleotides matching TRBD2. Trimming took 0 bases from V and 5 from J; bases not matched to a gene: 5. The CDR3 runs 16 residues. The germline V gene encodes CDR1 LNHNV and CDR2 YYDKDF (reference sequence). This CDR3 is CATSRDWLAGNNEQFF. The CDR3 DNA reads as TGTGCCACCAGCAGAGATTGGCTAGCGGGGAACAATGAGCAGTTCTTC.

The CDR3 sequence: CASSIDPSSYEQYF. DNA of the CDR3: TGTGCCAGTAGTATAGATCCGTCCTCCTACGAGCAGTACTTC. This chain links TRBV19 with TRBJ2-7; D gene uncertain. The length of the CDR3 is 14 residues. Germline-derived CDR1 and CDR2 are LNHDA and SQIVND (reference sequence). V lost 0 bases to trimming and J lost 0 bases, with 6 bases between them.

The chain carries TRBV7-3 and TRBJ1-3, with D tentatively TRBD1 (5 bases). CDR3 length equals 15 residues. Germline CDR1 is SGHTA and CDR2 is FQGTGA. The V end lost 5 bases, the J end lost 0 bases, and 11 bases lay between the germline ends. The CDR3 region has the DNA TGTGCCAGCAGCCCTCAGGGCCGCTCTGGAAACACCATATATTTT. It translates to CASSPQGRSGNTIYF.

The chain links TRBV29-1 to TRBJ2-7, with D possibly being TRBD2 (6 bases). Germline assignment: CDR1 SQVTM and CDR2 ANQGSEA. CDR3 size: 12 residues. The CDR3 is CRVLQDYYEQYF. The CDR3 DNA reads as TGCAGAGTTCTCCAGGACTACTACGAGCAGTACTTC.

V usage is TRBV20-1 and J usage is TRBJ2-3, with D perhaps TRBD1 or TRBD2 (5 bases each). Germline V gene data show CDR1 as DFQATT and CDR2 as SNEGSKA (reference sequence). CDR3 length: 15 residues. V was clipped by 5 bases and J by 6 bases, with 21 bases between them. This chain's CDR3 is CSAGGPLSVLDTQYF. The CDR3 nucleotides are TGCAGTGCTGGGGGTCCTCTATCAGTTTTGGATACGCAGTATTTT.

CDR3 DNA sequence: TGTGCCAGCAGCTTGGGGGTAGGGGGCTACGAGCAGTACTTC. This encodes CASSLGVGGYEQYF. The J gene is TRBJ2-7, the V gene TRBV5-6; possible D gene TRBD1, 6 bases. The CDR3 length is 14 residues. Trimming shortened V by 0 bases and J by 3 bases, and 10 bases separated the two germline ends. The germline V gene encodes CDR1 SGHDT and CDR2 YYEEEE.

The J gene is TRBJ2-7, the V gene TRBV7-8, with 8 bases aligning to TRBD2. This CDR3 has 16 residues. Unmatched junction bases numbered 5, after V lost 1 base and J lost 0 bases. Germline loops: CDR1 SGHVS, CDR2 FQNEAQ. The chain's CDR3 is CASSLGLSGSSYEQYF. The CDR3 nucleotides are TGTGCCAGCAGCTTAGGGTTGAGCGGGAGCTCCTACGAGCAGTACTTC.

This clonotype was observed a few times. This chain joins TRBV10-1 and TRBJ2-1, with D tentatively TRBD1 or TRBD2 (5 bases each). V shed 2 bases and J shed 3 bases, with 20 bases lying between them. The length of the CDR3 is 18 residues. Germline V lookup: CDR1 WNHNN, CDR2 SYGVQD (reference sequence). CDR3 amino acids: CASSEVRGKPVIYNEQFF. The CDR3 bases are TGCGCCAGCAGTGAGGTTCGGGGCAAGCCTGTAATCTACAATGAGCAGTTCTTC.

The chain uses TRBV9 and TRBJ2-7; D gene unclear. CDR1 is SGDLS, CDR2 YYNGEE, per germline. V was cut by 3 bases and J by 3 bases, with 13 bases left in between. The CDR3 has 14 residues. The CDR3: CASSGKGSGYEQYF. In nucleotides, the CDR3 is TGTGCCAGCAGCGGCAAGGGATCGGGCTACGAGCAGTACTTC.

The genes are TRBV9 and TRBJ1-6; no definite D call. CDR1 is SGDLS, CDR2 YYNGEE, per germline. This CDR3 has 14 amino acids. V lost 4 bases to trimming and J lost 9 bases, with 14 bases between them. The CDR3 reads CASSQAGVGSPLHF. The CDR3 DNA reads TGTGCCAGCAGCCAAGCGGGAGTAGGTTCACCCCTCCACTTT.

V gene TRBV10-1 combines with J gene TRBJ2-7; D perhaps matches TRBD2 (6 bases). Germline lookup yields CDR1 WNHNN and CDR2 SYGVQD (reference sequence). This CDR3 has 15 residues. Between the trimmed V and J ends, which lost 2 bases and 2 bases, there was a span of 13 bases. The CDR3 DNA reads as TGCGCCAGCAGTGAGCGGCGGGGAGGCCCCTACGAGCAGTACTTC. It encodes CASSERRGGPYEQYF.

The DNA of the CDR3 is TGCAGCGTTGAAGGTGGGAAACGGACTGAAGCTTTCTTT. It yields the protein CSVEGGKRTEAFF. The V gene is TRBV29-1, the J gene TRBJ1-1, with D unresolved. CDR3 size: 13 residues. From germline, CDR1 is SQVTM and CDR2 ANQGSEA. V was clipped by 1 base and J by 5 bases, with 11 bases between them. The variable domain in full, completed from reference TRBV29-1 and TRBJ1-1, reads SAVISQKPSRDICQRGTSLTIQCQVDSQVTMMFWYRQQPGQSLTLIATANQGSEATYESGFVIDKFPISRPNLTFSTLTVSNMSPEDSSIYLCSVEGGKRTEAFFGQGTRLTVV.